The 3 T cell receptor beta chains listed next were all sequenced from one sample in a study of blood T cell repertoires in COVID-19 (dated by TCRdb to the early 2020s). The library was prepared using the immunoSEQ multiplex PCR assay. What TCRdb holds here is the immuneACCESS table cut down to in-frame rearrangements. Part of the clones is not present; checked against another copy, under half of the missing clones reflect an unresolved V gene, and the others are unexplained. Across this sample there are 220,000 or so clones, with 80% to 90% seen only once. The ten largest account for 3% to 4% of the sample. Sequencing was done on a sample of PBMCs or T cells enriched from blood (not recorded which). These receptors were taken from a woman under 30 in a cohort exposed to, infected with or recovered from COVID-19 (not recorded which).

The chain has TRBV7-9 and TRBJ1-2, with D hard to call. Trimming stripped 2 bases from V and 1 base from J, with 8 bases between. This CDR3 contains 14 residues. Looked up from germline, CDR1 is SEHNR and CDR2 is FQNEAQ (reference sequence). The CDR3 nucleotides are TGTGCCAGCAGCTTATCTTCTAATAACTATGGCTACACCTTC. Amino acids: CASSLSSNNYGYTF. Full variable domain (missing parts from reference TRBV7-9 and TRBJ1-2): DTGVSQNPRHKITKRGQNVTFRCDPISEHNRLYWYRQTLGQGPEFLTYFQNEAQLEKSRLLSDRFSAERPKGSFSTLEIQRTEQGDSAMYLCASSLSSNNYGYTFGSGTRLTVV.

The chain employs TRBV11-3 and TRBJ1-1, with D unclear. The germline V gene has CDR1 SGHNT and CDR2 YENEEA. This CDR3 has 13 amino acids. Trimming left V 1 base short and J 2 bases short, with 5 bases between. In DNA form, the CDR3 reads TGTGCCAGCAGCTTAGGCGGTAACACTGAAGCTTTCTTT. It codes for CASSLGGNTEAFF.

The chain links TRBV11-3 to TRBJ2-3, with 8 positions matching TRBD1. The CDR3 has 12 amino acids. CDR1 and CDR2 (germline): SGHNT, YENEEA. The J segment lost 9 bases and the V segment lost 3 bases, leaving 2 bases of the junction unmatched. The CDR3 protein is CASSFGQGTQYF. In DNA, the CDR3 is TGTGCCAGCAGCTTCGGACAGGGAACGCAGTATTTT. The full variable domain, its missing parts supplied by reference TRBV11-3 and TRBJ2-3, is EAGVVQSPRYKIIEKKQPVAFWCNPISGHNTLYWYLQNLGQGPELLIRYENEEAVDDSQLPKDRFSAERLKGVDSTLKIQPAELGDSAVYLCASSFGQGTQYFGPGTRLTVL.